This T cell receptor beta chain was profiled in a study of blood T cells in healthy people across ages. Findings and caveats of the study: Researchers said unsorted PBMCs prevented a conclusive naive versus antigen-experienced comparison.

Notes on this clonotype: Its target is unknown.

With a J-beta primer mix and a sample-barcoded 5' primer, a second PCR ran roughly 7 to 11 cycles. A template-switch adaptor that had 12 random nucleotides put a tag on each cDNA molecule. MiXCR, run by TCRdb on the 5' RACE reads, gives a single entry per CDR3 protein. The sample shows some 560,000 distinct CDR3 sequences, about 25% of them seen only once. V dropped 6 bases and J dropped 5; count of bases not matched to a gene: 8. CDR3 length equals 15 residues. Germline V gene lookup returns CDR1 SNHLY and CDR2 FYNNEI. This sample was also put to use in a study of T cells of mothers and their children. That work states: Related mother-child pairs showed slightly higher but non-significant overlap than unrelated pairs.

Specimen: blood. J is TRBJ2-2 and V is TRBV2, with TRBD1 matching 8 bases. This sequence was found in a boy aged 2 to 9 in good health. The CDR3 nucleotides are TGTGCCAGCAGAGAGGACAGGGAGAGGACCGGGGAGCTGTTTTTT. Protein: CASREDRERTGELFF.